The clone carrying this TCR beta chain was detected ten times or more. As yet, its antigen is unknown. The V gene's germline CDR1 is MNHNS and CDR2 SASEGT. This CDR3 comprises 15 residues. V lost 2 bases, J lost 6 bases, and 7 bases stayed unmatched. The template was RNA from unsorted bulk tissue. The data stem from a study of tumor and adjacent non-tumor tissue in lung cancer. The wider study: There were around 11 adenocarcinoma, a couple of squamous cell carcinoma and 1 small cell lung cancer cases. Stage I to III disease affected 9 to 10 men and about five women aged about 31 to 85. Around 4 million productive TCRbeta reads were obtained per sample on average.

Whole-study results and caveats: Tumor repertoires had a smaller top 100 clone share than normal lung.

Three rounds of nested PCR, following a modified ARM-PCR protocol, produced the TCRbeta library. From the multiplex PCR reads, TCRdb called clonotypes with MiXCR, one entry per CDR3 protein. This table has around 79,000 distinct CDR3 sequences, about two thirds appearing once. This TCR was recovered from a middle-aged woman with non-small cell lung cancer. The chain has TRBV6-1 and TRBJ2-1; 7 bases agree with TRBD2. The sample consisted of lung tumor tissue. CDR3 in DNA: TGTGCCAGCAGTGAAAACCCGGGAGGCGGCAATGAGCAGTTCTTC. As protein: CASSENPGGGNEQFF.